This TCR beta chain emerged from a study of synovial regulatory T cells in juvenile arthritis. For the study at large: Over five patients were on methotrexate and a few were untreated. Study outcomes and limitations: Largely private between patients, iaTreg TCR repertoires showed partial overlap with synovial Teff and blood CPL repertoires. iaTreg cells shared more CDR3 sequences with synovial Tregs than other blood Tregs did.

This clone is identified as medium-sized from frequency. What it recognizes is unknown. The protocol was immunoSEQ multiplex PCR, while the TCRdb copy is restricted to in-frame clones and leaves out a portion. The data show roughly 2,200 clones, and the top ten clones hold approximately 11%. Each patient with active arthritis gave synovial fluid along with matched peripheral blood. Donors were 10 to 12 juvenile idiopathic arthritis patients with active disease. This TCR came from a donor between 2 and 29 years old with juvenile idiopathic arthritis. Sequenced: Treg cells from the synovium.

The CDR3 is CAWGPGGNEKLFF. The chain is built from TRBV30 and TRBJ1-4; TCRdb's assignment of TRBD1 cannot be checked, as there is no DNA. There are 13 residues in the CDR3. No coding sequence is recorded. Germline V gene lookup returns CDR1 GTSNPN and CDR2 SVGIG (reference sequence).